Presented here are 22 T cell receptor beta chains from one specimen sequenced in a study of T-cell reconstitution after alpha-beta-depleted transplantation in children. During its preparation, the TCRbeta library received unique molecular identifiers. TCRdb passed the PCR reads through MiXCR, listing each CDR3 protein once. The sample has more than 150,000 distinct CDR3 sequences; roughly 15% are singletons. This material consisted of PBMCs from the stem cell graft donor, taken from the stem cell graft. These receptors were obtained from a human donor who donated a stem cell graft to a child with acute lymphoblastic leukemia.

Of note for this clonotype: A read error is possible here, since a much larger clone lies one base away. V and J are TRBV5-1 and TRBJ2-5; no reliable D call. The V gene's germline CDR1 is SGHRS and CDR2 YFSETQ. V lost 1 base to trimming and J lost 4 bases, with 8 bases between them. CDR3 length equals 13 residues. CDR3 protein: CASSLYRRETQYF. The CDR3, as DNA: TGCGCCAGCAGCTTGTACAGACGAGAGACCCAGTACTTC.

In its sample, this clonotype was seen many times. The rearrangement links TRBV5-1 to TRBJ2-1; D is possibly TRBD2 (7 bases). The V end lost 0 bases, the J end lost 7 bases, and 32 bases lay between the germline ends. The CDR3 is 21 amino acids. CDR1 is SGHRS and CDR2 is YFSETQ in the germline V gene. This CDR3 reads CASSLARLGGGPSGEGNEQFF. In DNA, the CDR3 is TGCGCCAGCAGCTTGGCCCGTTTAGGGGGAGGGCCATCAGGGGAAGGGAATGAGCAGTTCTTC.

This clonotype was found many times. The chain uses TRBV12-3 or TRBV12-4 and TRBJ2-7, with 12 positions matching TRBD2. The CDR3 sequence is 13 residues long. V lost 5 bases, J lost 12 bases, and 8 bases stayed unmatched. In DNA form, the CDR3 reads TGTGCCAGCAGTCCCGGACTAGCGGGATACCTGTACTTC. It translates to CASSPGLAGYLYF.

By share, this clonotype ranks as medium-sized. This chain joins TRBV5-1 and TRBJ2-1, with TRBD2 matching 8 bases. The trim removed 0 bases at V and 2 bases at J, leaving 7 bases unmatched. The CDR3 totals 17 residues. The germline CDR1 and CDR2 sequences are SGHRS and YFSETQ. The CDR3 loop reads CASSLEARGLAYNEQFF. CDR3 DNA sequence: TGCGCCAGCAGCTTGGAAGCCCGGGGACTAGCCTACAATGAGCAGTTCTTC. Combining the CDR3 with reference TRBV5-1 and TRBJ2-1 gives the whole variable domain KAGVTQTPRYLIKTRGQQVTLSCSPISGHRSVSWYQQTPGQGLQFLFEYFSETQRNKGNFPGRFSGRQFSNSRSEMNVSTLELGDSALYLCASSLEARGLAYNEQFFGPGTRLTVL.

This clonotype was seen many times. The CDR3 nucleotides are TGTGCCAGTAGTATAGCAACAGGAGACACAGATACGCAGTATTTT. Its protein product is CASSIATGDTDTQYF. The chain has TRBV19 and TRBJ2-3; the D gene is possibly TRBD1 (5 bases). The V and J ends lost 1 base and 2 bases respectively, with 10 bases between them. The CDR3 contains 15 residues. The germline V gene encodes CDR1 LNHDA and CDR2 SQIVND (reference sequence). The complete variable domain, with remaining parts taken from reference TRBV19 and TRBJ2-3, reads DGGITQSPKYLFRKEGQNVTLSCEQNLNHDAMYWYRQDPGQGLRLIYYSQIVNDFQKGDIAEGYSVSREKKESFPLTVTSAQKNPTAFYLCASSIATGDTDTQYFGPGTRLTVL.

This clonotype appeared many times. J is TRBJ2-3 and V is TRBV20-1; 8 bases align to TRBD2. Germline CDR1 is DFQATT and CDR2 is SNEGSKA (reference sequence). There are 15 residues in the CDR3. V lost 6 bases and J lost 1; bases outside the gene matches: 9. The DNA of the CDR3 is TGCAGTGCCACGTCGGGACTAGTGGGCACAGATACGCAGTATTTT. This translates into CSATSGLVGTDTQYF.

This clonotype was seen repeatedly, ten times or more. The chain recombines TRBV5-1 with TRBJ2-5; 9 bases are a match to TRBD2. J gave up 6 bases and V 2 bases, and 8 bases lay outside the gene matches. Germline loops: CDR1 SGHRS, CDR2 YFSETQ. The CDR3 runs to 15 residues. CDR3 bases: TGCGCCAGCAGCTTAGACGGGACTAGCTTGAAGACCCAGTACTTC. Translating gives CASSLDGTSLKTQYF.

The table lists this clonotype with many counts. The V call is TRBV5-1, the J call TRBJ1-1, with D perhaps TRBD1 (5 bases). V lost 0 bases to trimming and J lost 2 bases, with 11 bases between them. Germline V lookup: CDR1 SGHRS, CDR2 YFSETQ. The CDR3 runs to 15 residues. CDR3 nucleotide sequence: TGCGCCAGCAGCTTGGACAGGACGTTCAACACTGAAGCTTTCTTT. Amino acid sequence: CASSLDRTFNTEAFF.

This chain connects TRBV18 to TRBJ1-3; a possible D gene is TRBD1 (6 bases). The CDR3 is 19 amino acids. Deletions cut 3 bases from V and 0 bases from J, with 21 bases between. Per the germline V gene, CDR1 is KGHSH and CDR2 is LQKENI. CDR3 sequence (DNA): TGTGCCAGCTCACCTTCCCTGTCTACCGGGACAACCTCTGGAAACACCATATATTTT. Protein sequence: CASSPSLSTGTTSGNTIYF.

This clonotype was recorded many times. CDR3 nucleotides: TGTGCCAGCAGCTTCTGGACGCGGGAGCTGTTTTTT. Its protein product is CASSFWTRELFF. V usage is TRBV11-2 and J usage is TRBJ2-2; no firm D call. Germline CDR1 SGHAT, CDR2 FQNNGV. This CDR3 has 12 amino acids. The V end was cut by 3 bases, the J end by 9 bases, with 8 bases between.

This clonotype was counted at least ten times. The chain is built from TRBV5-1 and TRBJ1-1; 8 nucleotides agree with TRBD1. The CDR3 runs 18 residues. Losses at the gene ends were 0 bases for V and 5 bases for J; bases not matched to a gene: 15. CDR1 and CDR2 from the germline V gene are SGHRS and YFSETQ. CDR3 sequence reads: CASSLVPRGLDGKTEAFF. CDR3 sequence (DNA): TGCGCCAGCAGCTTGGTTCCCAGGGGGCTCGATGGAAAAACTGAAGCTTTCTTT. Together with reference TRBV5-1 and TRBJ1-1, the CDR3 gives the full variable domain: KAGVTQTPRYLIKTRGQQVTLSCSPISGHRSVSWYQQTPGQGLQFLFEYFSETQRNKGNFPGRFSGRQFSNSRSEMNVSTLELGDSALYLCASSLVPRGLDGKTEAFFGQGTRLTVV.

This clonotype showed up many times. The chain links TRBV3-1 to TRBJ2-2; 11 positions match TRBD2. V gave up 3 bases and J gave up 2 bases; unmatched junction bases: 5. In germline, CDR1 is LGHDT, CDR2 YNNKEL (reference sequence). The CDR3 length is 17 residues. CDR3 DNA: TGTGCCAGCAGCCAGGAACTAGCGGGAGTTAACACCGGGGAGCTGTTTTTT. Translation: CASSQELAGVNTGELFF.

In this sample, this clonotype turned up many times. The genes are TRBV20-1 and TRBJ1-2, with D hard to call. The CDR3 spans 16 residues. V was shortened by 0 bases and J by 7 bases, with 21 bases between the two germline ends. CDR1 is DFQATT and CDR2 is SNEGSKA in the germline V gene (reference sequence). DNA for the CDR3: TGCAGTGCTAGAGATGCCGGCGGAGTGTCCGTCGGTGGCTACACCTTC. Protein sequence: CSARDAGGVSVGGYTF.

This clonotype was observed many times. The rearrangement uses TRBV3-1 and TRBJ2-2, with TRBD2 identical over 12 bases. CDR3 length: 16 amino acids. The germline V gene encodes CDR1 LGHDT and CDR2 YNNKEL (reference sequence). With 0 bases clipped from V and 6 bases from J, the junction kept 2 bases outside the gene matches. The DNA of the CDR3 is TGTGCCAGCAGCCAAGACCTAGCGGGAGGGTCCGGGGAGCTGTTTTTT. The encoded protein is CASSQDLAGGSGELFF.

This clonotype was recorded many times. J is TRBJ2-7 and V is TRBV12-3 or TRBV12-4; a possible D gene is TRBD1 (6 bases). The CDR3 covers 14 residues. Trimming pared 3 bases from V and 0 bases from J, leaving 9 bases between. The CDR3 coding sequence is TGTGCCAGCAGTTTTTCGGACAGCTCCTACGAGCAGTACTTC. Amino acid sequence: CASSFSDSSYEQYF.

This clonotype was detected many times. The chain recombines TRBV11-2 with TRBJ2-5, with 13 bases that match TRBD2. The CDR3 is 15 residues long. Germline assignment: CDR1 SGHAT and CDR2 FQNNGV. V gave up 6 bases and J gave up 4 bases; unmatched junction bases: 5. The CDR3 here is CASSRTSGSGETQYF. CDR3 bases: TGTGCCAGCAGTAGGACTAGCGGGAGTGGAGAGACCCAGTACTTC.

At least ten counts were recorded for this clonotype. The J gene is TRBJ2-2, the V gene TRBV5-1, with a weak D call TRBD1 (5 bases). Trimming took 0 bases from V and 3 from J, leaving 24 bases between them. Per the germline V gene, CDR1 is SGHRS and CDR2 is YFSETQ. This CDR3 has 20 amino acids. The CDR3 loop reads CASSLAKVVAAPRDTGELFF. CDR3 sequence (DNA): TGCGCCAGCAGCTTGGCCAAGGTCGTTGCAGCCCCCAGGGACACCGGGGAGCTGTTTTTT.

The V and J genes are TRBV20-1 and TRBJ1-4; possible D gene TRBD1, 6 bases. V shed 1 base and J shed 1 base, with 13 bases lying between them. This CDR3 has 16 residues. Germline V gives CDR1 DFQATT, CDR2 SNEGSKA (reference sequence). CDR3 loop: CSARVWGGRTNEKLFF. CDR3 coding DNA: TGCAGTGCTAGAGTCTGGGGGGGGCGAACTAATGAAAAACTGTTTTTT.

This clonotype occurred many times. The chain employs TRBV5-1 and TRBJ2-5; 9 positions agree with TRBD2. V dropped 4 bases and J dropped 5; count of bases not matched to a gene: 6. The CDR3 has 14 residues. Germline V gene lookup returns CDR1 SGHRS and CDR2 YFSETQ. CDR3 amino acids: CASSGRGRGETQYF. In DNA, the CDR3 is TGCGCCAGCAGCGGGCGCGGGAGGGGCGAGACCCAGTACTTC.

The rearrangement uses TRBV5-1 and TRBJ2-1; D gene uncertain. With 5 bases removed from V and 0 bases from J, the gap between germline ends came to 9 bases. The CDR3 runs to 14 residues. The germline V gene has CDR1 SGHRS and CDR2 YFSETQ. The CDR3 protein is CASRQTSSYNEQFF. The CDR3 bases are TGCGCCAGCAGACAGACGAGCTCCTACAATGAGCAGTTCTTC.

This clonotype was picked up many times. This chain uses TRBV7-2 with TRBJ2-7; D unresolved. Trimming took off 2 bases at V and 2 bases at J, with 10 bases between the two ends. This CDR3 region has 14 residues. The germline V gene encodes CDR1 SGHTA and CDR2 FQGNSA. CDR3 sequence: CASSLSRHTYEQYF. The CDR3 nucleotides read TGTGCCAGCAGCTTATCGCGGCATACCTACGAGCAGTACTTC.

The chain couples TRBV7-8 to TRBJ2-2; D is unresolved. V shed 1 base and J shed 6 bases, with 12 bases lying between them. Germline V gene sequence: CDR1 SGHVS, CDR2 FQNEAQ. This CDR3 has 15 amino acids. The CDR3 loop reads CASSLVFPRSGELFF. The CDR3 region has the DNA TGTGCCAGCAGCTTAGTCTTCCCTAGATCCGGGGAGCTGTTTTTT.